This T cell receptor (beta chain) came from a study of HIV-infected patients and healthy controls. This clonotype was counted many times. Reverse transcription used 500 to 550 ng RNA and constant-region primers for alpha and beta. Separate chain-specific third strand synthesis with multiplexing indices produced the alpha and beta libraries. TCRdb re-called the 5' RACE reads through MiXCR, storing one row per CDR3 protein. The table shows over 15,000 distinct CDR3 sequences, with more than 8% occurring only once. The repertoire came from unfractionated whole blood and reflected all unsorted peripheral T cells. The CDR3 has 16 amino acids. V was cut by 2 bases and J by 7 bases, with 19 bases left in between. Per germline, CDR1 MNHEY and CDR2 SVGAGI.

J is TRBJ2-3 and V is TRBV6-5, with D possibly TRBD2 on 6 matching bases. Sequenced: blood. This TCR derives from an adult in good health. In DNA form, the CDR3 reads TGTGCCAGCAGTTACGGACTGGCGGGGAGTCCTCATACGCAGTATTTT. Protein: CASSYGLAGSPHTQYF.